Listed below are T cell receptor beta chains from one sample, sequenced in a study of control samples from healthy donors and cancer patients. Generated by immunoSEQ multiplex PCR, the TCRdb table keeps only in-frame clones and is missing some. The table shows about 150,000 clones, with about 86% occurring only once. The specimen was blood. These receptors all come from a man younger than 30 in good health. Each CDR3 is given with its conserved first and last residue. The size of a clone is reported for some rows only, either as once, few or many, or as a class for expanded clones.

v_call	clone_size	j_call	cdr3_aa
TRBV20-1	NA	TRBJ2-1	CSAGDRGLEFF
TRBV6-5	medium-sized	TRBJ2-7	CASSRLSGGGLEQYF
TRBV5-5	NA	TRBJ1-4	CASSFRDRVLTNEKLFF
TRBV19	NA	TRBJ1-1	CASSSGEVNTEAFF
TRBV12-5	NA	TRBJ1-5	CASGLGTGSNQPQHF
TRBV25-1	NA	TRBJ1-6	CASSDQYNSPLHF
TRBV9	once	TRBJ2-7	CASSVALAGSPYEQYF
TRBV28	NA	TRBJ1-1	CASRVLQGEGTEAFF
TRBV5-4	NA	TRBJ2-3	CASSWTGGADTQYF
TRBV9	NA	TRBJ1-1	CASSVTGGMNTEAFF
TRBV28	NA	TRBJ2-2	CASSSLGGELFF
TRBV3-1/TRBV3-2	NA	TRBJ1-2	CASSSTWGYTF
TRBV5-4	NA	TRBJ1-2	CASSLASTYGYTF
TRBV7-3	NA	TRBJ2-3	CASSLTSGGAGDTQYF
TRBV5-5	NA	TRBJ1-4	CASSPRRELNEKLFF
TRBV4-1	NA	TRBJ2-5	CASSQFGGQETQYF
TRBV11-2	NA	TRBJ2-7	CASSSGLITYEQYF
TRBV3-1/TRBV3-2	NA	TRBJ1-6	CASSPGGMGYNSPLHF
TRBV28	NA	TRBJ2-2	CASRPGQGTTGELFF
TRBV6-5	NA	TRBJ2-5	CASSYSRRETQYF
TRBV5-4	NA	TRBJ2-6	CASSLEAFRSGANVLTF
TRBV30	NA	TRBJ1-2	CAWSGTSDGYTF
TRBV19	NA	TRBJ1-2	CASSHRDRDNYGYTF
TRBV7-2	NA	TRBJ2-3	CASSPDRTTDTQYF
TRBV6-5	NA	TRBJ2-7	CASSNRGHEQYF
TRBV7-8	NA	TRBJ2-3	CASSLGSSTDTQYF
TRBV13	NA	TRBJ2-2	CASSRGSGELFF
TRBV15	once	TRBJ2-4	CATSREIAKNIQYF
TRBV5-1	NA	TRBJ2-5	CASSHERGETQYF
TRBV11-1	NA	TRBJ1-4	CASSHQQGRAEKLFF
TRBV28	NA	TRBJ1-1	CASSSGVNTEAFF
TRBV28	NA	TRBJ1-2	CASSSGQGSIYGYTF
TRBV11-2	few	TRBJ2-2	CASSLSNTGELFF
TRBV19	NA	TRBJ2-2	CASSLDLRPGELFF
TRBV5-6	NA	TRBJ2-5	CASSLGSRETQYF
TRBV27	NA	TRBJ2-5	CASSPTPRIQQVTQYF
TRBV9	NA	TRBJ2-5	CASSVGSGHQETQYF
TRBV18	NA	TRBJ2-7	CASSPIPDPYEQYF
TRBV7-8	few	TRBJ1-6	CASPARVNSPLHF
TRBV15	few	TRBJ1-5	CATGGGNQPQHF
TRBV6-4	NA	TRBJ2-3	CASSDAPTISTDTQYF